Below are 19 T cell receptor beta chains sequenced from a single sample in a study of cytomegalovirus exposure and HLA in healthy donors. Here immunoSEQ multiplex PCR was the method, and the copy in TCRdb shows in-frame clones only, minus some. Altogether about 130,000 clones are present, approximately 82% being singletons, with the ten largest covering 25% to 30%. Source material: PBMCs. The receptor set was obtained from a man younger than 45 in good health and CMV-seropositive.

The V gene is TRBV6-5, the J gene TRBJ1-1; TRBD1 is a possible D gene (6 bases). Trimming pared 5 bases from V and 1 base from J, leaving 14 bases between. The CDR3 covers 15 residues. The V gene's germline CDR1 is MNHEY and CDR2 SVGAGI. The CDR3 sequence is CASSTGNVENTEAFF. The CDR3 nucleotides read TGTGCCAGCAGTACAGGGAATGTAGAGAACACTGAAGCTTTCTTT.

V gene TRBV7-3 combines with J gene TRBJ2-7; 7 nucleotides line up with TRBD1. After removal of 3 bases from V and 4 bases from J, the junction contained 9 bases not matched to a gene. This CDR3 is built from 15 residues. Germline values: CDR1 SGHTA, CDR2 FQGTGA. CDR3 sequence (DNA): TGTGCCAGCAGCTTTCTCCCGGGACAGTCGTACGAGCAGTACTTC. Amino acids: CASSFLPGQSYEQYF.

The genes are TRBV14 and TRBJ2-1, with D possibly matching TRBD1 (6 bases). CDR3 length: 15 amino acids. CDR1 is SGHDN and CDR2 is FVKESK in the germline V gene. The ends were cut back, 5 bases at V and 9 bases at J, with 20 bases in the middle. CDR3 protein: CASSYGQKKGSEQFF. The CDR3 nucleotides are TGTGCCAGCAGCTACGGACAGAAGAAGGGGTCTGAGCAGTTCTTC.

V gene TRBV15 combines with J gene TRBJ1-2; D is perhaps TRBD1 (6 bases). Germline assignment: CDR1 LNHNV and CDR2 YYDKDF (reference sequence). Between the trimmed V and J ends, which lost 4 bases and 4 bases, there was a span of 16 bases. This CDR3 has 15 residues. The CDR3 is CATSMGAASGYGYTF. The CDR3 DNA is TGTGCCACCAGCATGGGGGCGGCGAGCGGCTATGGCTACACCTTC.

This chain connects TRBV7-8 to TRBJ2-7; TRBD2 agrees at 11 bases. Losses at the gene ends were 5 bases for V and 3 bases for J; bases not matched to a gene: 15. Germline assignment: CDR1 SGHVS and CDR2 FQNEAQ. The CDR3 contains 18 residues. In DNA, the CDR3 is TGTGCCAGCAGCACGAGTGAAGGACTAGCGGGCCGGTACTACGAGCAGTACTTC. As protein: CASSTSEGLAGRYYEQYF.

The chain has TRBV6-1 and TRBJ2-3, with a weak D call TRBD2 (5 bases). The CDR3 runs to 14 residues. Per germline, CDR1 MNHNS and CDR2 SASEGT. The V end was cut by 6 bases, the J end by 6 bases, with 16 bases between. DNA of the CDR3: TGTGCCAGCAGCCGGGGTGTATACCCCGATACGCAGTATTTT. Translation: CASSRGVYPDTQYF.

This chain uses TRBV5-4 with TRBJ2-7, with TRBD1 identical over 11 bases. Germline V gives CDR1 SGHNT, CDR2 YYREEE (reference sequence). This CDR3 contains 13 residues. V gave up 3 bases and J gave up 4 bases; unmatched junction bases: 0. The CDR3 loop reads CASSWDRGYEQYF. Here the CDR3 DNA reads TGTGCCAGCAGCTGGGACAGGGGGTACGAGCAGTACTTC.

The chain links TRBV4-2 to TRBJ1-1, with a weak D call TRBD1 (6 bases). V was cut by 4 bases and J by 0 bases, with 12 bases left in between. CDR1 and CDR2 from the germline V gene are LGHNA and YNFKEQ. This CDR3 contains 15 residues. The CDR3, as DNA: TGTGCCAGCAGCCTTTGGACAGACATGAACACTGAAGCTTTCTTT. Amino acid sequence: CASSLWTDMNTEAFF.

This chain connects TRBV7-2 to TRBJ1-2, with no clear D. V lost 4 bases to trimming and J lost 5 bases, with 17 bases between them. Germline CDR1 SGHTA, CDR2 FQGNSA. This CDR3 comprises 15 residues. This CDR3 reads CASSSQRGPTYGYTF. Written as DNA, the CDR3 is TGTGCCAGCAGCTCCCAGAGAGGCCCGACTTATGGCTACACCTTC.

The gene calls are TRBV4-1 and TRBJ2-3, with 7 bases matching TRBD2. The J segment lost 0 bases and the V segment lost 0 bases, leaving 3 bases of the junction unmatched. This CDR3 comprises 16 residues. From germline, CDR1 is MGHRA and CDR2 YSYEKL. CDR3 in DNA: TGCGCCAGCAGCCAAGAAGCGGGGCGTAGCACAGATACGCAGTATTTT. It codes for CASSQEAGRSTDTQYF.

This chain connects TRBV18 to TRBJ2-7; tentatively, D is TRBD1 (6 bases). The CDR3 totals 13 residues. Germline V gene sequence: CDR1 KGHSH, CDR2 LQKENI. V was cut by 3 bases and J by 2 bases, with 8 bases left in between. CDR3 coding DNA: TGTGCCAGCTCACCTTCAGGGGCCTACGAGCAGTACTTC. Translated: CASSPSGAYEQYF.

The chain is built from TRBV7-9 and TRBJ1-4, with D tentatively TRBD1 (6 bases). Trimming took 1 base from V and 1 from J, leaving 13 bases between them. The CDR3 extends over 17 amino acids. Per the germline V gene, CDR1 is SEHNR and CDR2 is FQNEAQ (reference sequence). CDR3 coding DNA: TGTGCCAGCAGCTTAGAGGGGACATTCAAAACTAATGAAAAACTGTTTTTT. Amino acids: CASSLEGTFKTNEKLFF.

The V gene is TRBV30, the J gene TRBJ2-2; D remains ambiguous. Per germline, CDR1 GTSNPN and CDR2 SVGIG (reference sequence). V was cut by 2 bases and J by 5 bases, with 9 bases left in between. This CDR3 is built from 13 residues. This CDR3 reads CAWSLSLTGELFF. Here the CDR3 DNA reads TGTGCCTGGAGTTTGTCTTTAACCGGGGAGCTGTTTTTT.

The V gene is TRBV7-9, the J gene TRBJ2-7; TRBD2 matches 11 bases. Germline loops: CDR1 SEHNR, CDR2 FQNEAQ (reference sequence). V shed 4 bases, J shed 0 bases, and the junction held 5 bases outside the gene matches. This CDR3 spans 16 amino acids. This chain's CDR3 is CASSYGLAGSSYEQYF. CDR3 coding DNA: TGTGCCAGCAGCTATGGACTAGCGGGTAGCTCCTACGAGCAGTACTTC.

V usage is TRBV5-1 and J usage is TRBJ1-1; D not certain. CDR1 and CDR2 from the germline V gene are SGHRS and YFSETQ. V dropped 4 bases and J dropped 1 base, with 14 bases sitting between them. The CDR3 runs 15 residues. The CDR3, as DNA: TGCGCCAGCAGCAGTTCACAGAACCCGAACACTGAAGCTTTCTTT. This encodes CASSSSQNPNTEAFF.

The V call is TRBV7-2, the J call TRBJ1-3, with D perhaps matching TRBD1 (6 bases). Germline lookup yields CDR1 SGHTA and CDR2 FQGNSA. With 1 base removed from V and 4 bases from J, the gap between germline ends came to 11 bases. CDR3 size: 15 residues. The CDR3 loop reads CASSLGAGTGNTIYF. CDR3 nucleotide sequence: TGTGCCAGCAGCTTAGGGGCAGGGACAGGAAACACCATATATTTT. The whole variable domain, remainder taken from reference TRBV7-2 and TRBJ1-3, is GAGVSQSPSNKVTEKGKDVELRCDPISGHTALYWYRQSLGQGLEFLIYFQGNSAPDKSGLPSDRFSAERTGGSVSTLTIQRTQQEDSAVYLCASSLGAGTGNTIYFGEGSWLTVV.

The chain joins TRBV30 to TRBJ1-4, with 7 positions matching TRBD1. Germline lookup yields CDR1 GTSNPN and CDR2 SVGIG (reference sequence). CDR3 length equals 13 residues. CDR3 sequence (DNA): TGTGCAGGGGACCGGGACAGTAAAGAAAAACTGTTTTTT. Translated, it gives CAGDRDSKEKLFF. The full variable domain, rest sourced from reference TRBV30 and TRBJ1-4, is SQTIHQWPATLVQPVGSPLSLECTVEGTSNPNLYWYRQAAGRGLQLLFYSVGIGQISSEVPQNLSASRPQDRQFILSSKKLLLSDSGFYLCAGDRDSKEKLFFGSGTQLSVL.

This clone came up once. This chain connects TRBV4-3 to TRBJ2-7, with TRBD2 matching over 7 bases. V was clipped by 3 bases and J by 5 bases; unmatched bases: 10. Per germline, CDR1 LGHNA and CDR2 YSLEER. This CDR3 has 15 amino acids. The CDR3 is CASSHGLGDRDEQYF. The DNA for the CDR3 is TGCGCCAGCAGCCATGGACTAGGCGATCGGGACGAGCAGTACTTC.

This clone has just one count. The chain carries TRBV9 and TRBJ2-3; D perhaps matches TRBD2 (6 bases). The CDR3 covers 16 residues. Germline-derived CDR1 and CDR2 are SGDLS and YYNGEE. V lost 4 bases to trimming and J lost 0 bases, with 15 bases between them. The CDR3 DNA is TGTGCCAGCAGCCCGACCGGGACTGTAAGCACAGATACGCAGTATTTT. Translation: CASSPTGTVSTDTQYF.